This TCR beta chain was sequenced in a study of blood T cells in healthy people across ages. A second PCR of roughly 7 to 11 cycles used a sample-barcoded 5' primer and a J-beta primer mix. TCRdb independently ran MiXCR on the 5' RACE reads; one entry per CDR3 protein. The table shows 700,000 to 800,000 distinct CDR3 sequences, with roughly 45% occurring only once. The length of the CDR3 is 17 residues. The V end lost 1 base, the J end lost 0 bases, and 13 bases lay between the germline ends. Germline values: CDR1 SGHDN, CDR2 FVKESK. Sample: blood. This chain joins TRBV14 and TRBJ2-1; D is perhaps TRBD1 (6 bases). The clonotype comes from a woman in her fifties or sixties in good health. The CDR3 loop reads CASSQVSRGGSYNEQFF. The CDR3 nucleotides read TGTGCCAGCAGCCAAGTTTCGAGAGGGGGCTCCTACAATGAGCAGTTCTTC.